Below, 12 T cell receptor beta chains from the same sample are listed, as sequenced in a study of blood T cell repertoires in COVID-19. The assay was immunoSEQ multiplex PCR, and TCRdb's table has in-frame clones only and misses some. This sample has a few hundred thousand clones, with 87% found just once. Sequencing was performed on PBMCs or T cells enriched from blood (not recorded which). The receptors were gathered from a woman under 30 who had recovered from COVID-19.

The V gene is TRBV29-1, the J gene TRBJ1-1; tentative D call: TRBD1 (5 bases). This CDR3 region has 13 residues. The V end lost 4 bases, the J end lost 0 bases, and 9 bases lay between the germline ends. Germline assignment: CDR1 SQVTM and CDR2 ANQGSEA. In DNA, the CDR3 is TGCAGCGTTGCTGCAGGGATGAACACTGAAGCTTTCTTT. Translated, it gives CSVAAGMNTEAFF.

This clone was counted a few times. V is TRBV6-2 or TRBV6-3 and J is TRBJ2-7, with 11 bases lining up with TRBD2. The CDR3 is 14 residues long. Losses at the gene ends were 6 bases for V and 2 bases for J; bases not matched to a gene: 3. CDR1 MNHEY and CDR2 SVGEGT come from the germline V gene. The CDR3 coding sequence is TGTGCCAGCAGCGGACTAGCGGGTACCTACGAGCAGTACTTC. The encoded protein is CASSGLAGTYEQYF.

A note on this clone: The same CDR3 also results from other DNA sequences found in this sample. The rearrangement joins TRBV7-2 to TRBJ2-7; 11 bases map to TRBD2. The J segment lost 4 bases and the V segment lost 2 bases, leaving 1 base of the junction unmatched. CDR1 is SGHTA, CDR2 FQGNSA, per germline. The CDR3 sequence is 14 residues long. The CDR3 DNA reads TGTGCCAGCAGCTTACGACTAGCGGGGTACGAGCAGTACTTC. Residues: CASSLRLAGYEQYF.

The chain uses TRBV7-2 and TRBJ1-3; 11 positions agree with TRBD1. This CDR3 region has 15 residues. CDR1 is SGHTA, CDR2 FQGNSA, per germline. V gave up 1 base and J gave up 7 bases; unmatched junction bases: 3. CDR3 sequence (DNA): TGTGCCAGCAGCTTAGACTGGGACAGGGGGAACACCATATATTTT. Translation: CASSLDWDRGNTIYF.

This rearrangement joins TRBV7-8 to TRBJ2-7; D possibly corresponds to TRBD1 (7 bases). Germline V gene sequence: CDR1 SGHVS, CDR2 FQNEAQ. The CDR3 is 15 amino acids. V lost 5 bases and J lost 2, with 16 bases in between. CDR3 sequence: CASSGRGAGAYEQYF. In DNA form, the CDR3 reads TGTGCCAGCAGCGGCAGGGGGGCAGGGGCCTACGAGCAGTACTTC. Filled out from reference TRBV7-8 and TRBJ2-7, the complete variable domain reads GAGVSQSPRYKVAKRGQDVALRCDPISGHVSLFWYQQALGQGPEFLTYFQNEAQLDKSGLPSDRFFAERPEGSVSTLKIQRTQQEDSAVYLCASSGRGAGAYEQYFGPGTRLTVT.

J is TRBJ2-7 and V is TRBV10-3; 7 bases map to TRBD2. Looked up from germline, CDR1 is ENHRY and CDR2 is SYGVKD. The CDR3 is made up of 15 amino acids. Unmatched junction bases numbered 9, after V lost 7 bases and J lost 0 bases. The CDR3 spells CAIKGWEGNSYEQYF. The CDR3, as DNA: TGTGCCATCAAGGGTTGGGAGGGAAACTCCTACGAGCAGTACTTC.

This clone showed up just a few times. Other DNA sequences from this sample encode an identical CDR3 as well. The chain employs TRBV30 and TRBJ1-2, with a possible D match to TRBD1 (5 bases). The CDR3 is made up of 12 amino acids. The ends were cut back, 1 base at V and 2 bases at J, with 5 bases in the middle. Germline values: CDR1 GTSNPN, CDR2 SVGIG (reference sequence). CDR3 nucleotide sequence: TGTGCCTGGAGTGGACAGAACTATGGCTACACCTTC. It translates to CAWSGQNYGYTF.

V gene TRBV6-5 combines with J gene TRBJ1-5; no clear D. The CDR3 covers 10 residues. Germline values: CDR1 MNHEY, CDR2 SVGAGI. The V end lost 7 bases, the J end lost 9 bases, and 7 bases lay between the germline ends. CDR3 in amino acids: CASNIRPQHF. The CDR3 DNA sequence: TGTGCCAGCAACATCAGGCCCCAGCATTTT.

This chain links TRBV18 with TRBJ2-5, with TRBD2 matching 14 bases. The CDR3 spans 18 residues. Germline loops: CDR1 KGHSH, CDR2 LQKENI. The V and J ends lost 1 base and 4 bases, in that order; junction bases with no gene match: 8. The CDR3 is CASSPRGLAGARAETQYF. The CDR3 DNA reads as TGTGCCAGCTCACCACGGGGACTAGCGGGAGCGCGGGCAGAGACCCAGTACTTC. Drawing the rest from reference TRBV18 and TRBJ2-5, the complete variable domain is NAGVMQNPRHLVRRRGQEARLRCSPMKGHSHVYWYRQLPEEGLKFMVYLQKENIIDESGMPKERFSAEFPKEGPSILRIQQVVRGDSAAYFCASSPRGLAGARAETQYFGPGTRLLVL.

V is TRBV7-9 and J is TRBJ2-7; tentatively, D is TRBD2 (5 bases). V was pared by 3 bases and J by 1 base, with 7 bases between. The length of the CDR3 is 13 residues. CDR1 and CDR2 from the germline V gene are SEHNR and FQNEAQ (reference sequence). As DNA, the CDR3 is TGTGCCAGCAGCTTTGAGGGATCCTACGAGCAGTACTTC. It specifies CASSFEGSYEQYF.

This clone was counted a single time. The V and J genes are TRBV19 and TRBJ1-1; 7 bases align to TRBD1. The CDR3 is 11 amino acids. Germline values: CDR1 LNHDA, CDR2 SQIVND (reference sequence). V was pared by 5 bases and J by 11 bases, with 5 bases of the junction left unmatched. The CDR3 DNA reads TGTGCCAGTAGTGCGGGACAGAGGGCTTTCTTT. It specifies CASSAGQRAFF.

The chain recombines TRBV9 with TRBJ1-6; D ambiguous. The germline gives CDR1 SGDLS, CDR2 YYNGEE. Trimming removed 0 bases from V and 8 bases from J, with 21 bases in between. The CDR3 is 18 residues long. CDR3 amino acids: CASSVETHYSGGDSPLHF. Written as DNA, the CDR3 is TGTGCCAGCAGCGTAGAAACACACTACTCCGGCGGGGATTCACCCCTCCACTTT. Complete variable domain (other parts from reference TRBV9 and TRBJ1-6): DSGVTQTPKHLITATGQRVTLRCSPRSGDLSVYWYQQSLDQGLQFLIQYYNGEERAKGNILERFSAQQFPDLHSELNLSSLELGDSALYFCASSVETHYSGGDSPLHFGNGTRLTVT.